The 32 T cell receptor beta chains below come from one sample, sequenced in a study of blood T cell repertoires in COVID-19. TCRdb keeps only in-frame clones here, not all; method: immunoSEQ multiplex PCR. Here the sample spans tens of thousands of clones, nearly 90% being singletons. Material for sequencing was peripheral blood. The receptors derive from a man in his fifties or sixties with active COVID-19.

The rearrangement joins TRBV7-9 to TRBJ1-1; a weak D match, TRBD1 (6 bases). Germline CDR1 reads SEHNR; CDR2 reads FQNEAQ (reference sequence). This CDR3 has 13 amino acids. Trimming took off 5 bases at V and 4 bases at J, with 11 bases between the two ends. In DNA form, the CDR3 reads TGTGCCAGCAGCAATTACAGGGCCACTGAAGCTTTCTTT. Translated: CASSNYRATEAFF.

This rearrangement joins TRBV7-2 to TRBJ2-3, with D possibly matching TRBD1 (6 bases). CDR1 is SGHTA and CDR2 is FQGNSA in the germline V gene. The CDR3 runs to 15 residues. The ends were cut back, 4 bases at V and 4 bases at J, with 15 bases in the middle. In DNA form, the CDR3 reads TGTGCCAGCAGCTCCAATCCAGGGGTGGCAGATACGCAGTATTTT. Translating it yields CASSSNPGVADTQYF.

The genes are TRBV19 and TRBJ2-5; D might be TRBD1 (5 bases). This CDR3 contains 11 residues. Per the germline V gene, CDR1 is LNHDA and CDR2 is SQIVND (reference sequence). The V end was cut by 8 bases, the J end by 4 bases, with 8 bases between. The CDR3 DNA reads as TGTGCCAGTCGGCAGGGAGAGACCCAGTACTTC. Protein: CASRQGETQYF.

The V and J genes are TRBV30 and TRBJ1-1; D unresolved. This CDR3 is 12 amino acids long. Per the germline V gene, CDR1 is GTSNPN and CDR2 is SVGIG (reference sequence). The V gene lost 4 bases and the J gene lost 5 bases, with 11 bases spanning the gap. CDR3 coding DNA: TGTGCCTGGAAGCGGGGTCGTACTGAAGCTTTCTTT. Encoded protein: CAWKRGRTEAFF.

The chain couples TRBV3-1 (or the pseudogene TRBV3-2) to TRBJ1-6; 7 bases map to TRBD1. The CDR3 runs 17 residues. The germline V gene has CDR1 LGHDT and CDR2 YNNKEL (reference sequence). The V and J ends lost 1 base and 6 bases, in that order; junction bases with no gene match: 9. The CDR3 loop reads CASSQGDSANSNSPLHF. CDR3 in DNA: TGTGCCAGCAGCCAAGGGGACAGTGCTAATTCTAATTCACCCCTCCACTTT.

This chain connects TRBV14 to TRBJ2-7, with D perhaps matching TRBD1 (5 bases). This CDR3 has 9 amino acids. The V gene lost 11 bases and the J gene lost 5 bases, with 7 bases spanning the gap. Germline V gene lookup returns CDR1 SGHDN and CDR2 FVKESK. The CDR3 loop is CAEQDEQYF. In DNA form, the CDR3 reads TGTGCCGAACAGGACGAGCAGTACTTC.

A single count supports this clone. The J gene is TRBJ2-5, the V gene TRBV6-1; D is perhaps TRBD1 (6 bases). V lost 2 bases and J 1 base, leaving 14 bases between the germline ends. The CDR3 is made up of 16 amino acids. The germline gives CDR1 MNHNS, CDR2 SASEGT. For the CDR3, the DNA is TGTGCCAGCAGTGAATCCCAAGGGGGACCCCAAGAGACCCAGTACTTC. Encoded protein: CASSESQGGPQETQYF.

J is TRBJ1-4 and V is TRBV25-1; D call uncertain. The germline gives CDR1 MGHDK, CDR2 SYGVNS. V lost 2 bases to trimming and J lost 4 bases, with 11 bases between them. This CDR3 contains 15 residues. DNA of the CDR3: TGTGCCAGCAGTGAAGGGGAGATCCTTAATGAAAAACTGTTTTTT. It encodes CASSEGEILNEKLFF.

For the CDR3, the DNA is TGCGCCAGCAGCACACTAGCGGGGGAAGAGACCCAGTACTTC. Translating gives CASSTLAGEETQYF. The chain is built from TRBV5-1 and TRBJ2-5; 11 bases match TRBD2. The CDR3 loop spans 14 amino acids. V trimming: 4 bases; J trimming: 3 bases; junction bases outside the gene matches: 2. CDR1 is SGHRS and CDR2 is YFSETQ in the germline V gene.

The gene calls are TRBV15 and TRBJ2-1; 10 nucleotides match TRBD2. Trimming removed 0 bases from V and 5 bases from J; junction bases left unmatched: 4. The CDR3 totals 16 residues. Germline V gene sequence: CDR1 LNHNV, CDR2 YYDKDF (reference sequence). This CDR3 is CATSRDQLAGNNEQFF. CDR3 bases: TGTGCCACCAGCAGAGATCAACTAGCGGGGAACAATGAGCAGTTCTTC.

The chain uses TRBV7-6 and TRBJ1-3, with 10 bases matching TRBD1. The CDR3 extends over 17 amino acids. Per germline, CDR1 SGHVS and CDR2 FNYEAQ. J gave up 2 bases and V 0 bases, and 4 bases lay outside the gene matches. This CDR3 reads CASSLAGGQGAGNTIYF. Written as DNA, the CDR3 is TGTGCCAGCAGCTTAGCGGGTGGACAGGGGGCTGGAAACACCATATATTTT.

This CDR3 is CASSLMDRVFEEYF. Here the CDR3 DNA reads TGTGCCAGCAGCCTAATGGACAGGGTATTTGAGGAGTACTTC. The chain employs TRBV5-8 and TRBJ2-7, with 8 bases lining up with TRBD1. This CDR3 has 14 residues. V dropped 4 bases and J dropped 11; count of bases not matched to a gene: 14. From germline, CDR1 is SGHTS and CDR2 YDEGEE.

A single count supports this clone. V is TRBV7-2 and J is TRBJ2-7; TRBD1 matches 9 bases. Germline values: CDR1 SGHTA, CDR2 FQGNSA. Trimming at V came to 4 bases and at J to 8 bases, leaving 9 bases not matched to a gene. The length of the CDR3 is 14 residues. DNA for the CDR3: TGTGCCAGCAGCTCGTTCCAGGGACAGGGCAAGCAGTACTTC. Translation: CASSSFQGQGKQYF.

The J gene is TRBJ2-1, the V gene TRBV5-8, with 13 bases lining up with TRBD2. The CDR3 is made up of 16 amino acids. Germline values: CDR1 SGHTS, CDR2 YDEGEE. V lost 6 bases, J lost 6 bases, and 9 bases stayed unmatched. The CDR3 coding sequence is TGTGCCAGCATCGGTAGGACTAGCGGGGGTGTCAATGAGCAGTTCTTC. Translating gives CASIGRTSGGVNEQFF.

The J gene is TRBJ2-1, the V gene TRBV11-2; tentative D call: TRBD2 (6 bases). The CDR3 consists of 14 residues. The germline V gene encodes CDR1 SGHAT and CDR2 FQNNGV. CDR3 amino acids: CASAGGTVHNEQFF. As DNA, the CDR3 is TGTGCTTCGGCCGGGGGAACGGTGCACAATGAGCAGTTCTTC.

The J gene is TRBJ1-5, the V gene TRBV3-1 (or the pseudogene TRBV3-2); no reliable D call. Germline V gene data show CDR1 as LGHDT and CDR2 as YNNKEL (reference sequence). The CDR3 is 13 residues long. V lost 0 bases and J lost 4, with 4 bases in between. The CDR3 nucleotides are TGTGCCAGCAGCCAAGAACGGAATCAGCCCCAGCATTTT. Translated: CASSQERNQPQHF.

The gene calls are TRBV9 and TRBJ2-7; TRBD2 aligns across 8 bases. The CDR3 totals 15 residues. Germline V gene sequence: CDR1 SGDLS, CDR2 YYNGEE. J was trimmed by 3 bases and V by 2 bases; bases with no gene match: 7. The CDR3, as DNA: TGTGCCAGCAGCGTTGGCGGACTAGCTAACTACGAGCAGTACTTC. Amino acid sequence: CASSVGGLANYEQYF. Full variable domain (remainder filled in from reference TRBV9 and TRBJ2-7): DSGVTQTPKHLITATGQRVTLRCSPRSGDLSVYWYQQSLDQGLQFLIQYYNGEERAKGNILERFSAQQFPDLHSELNLSSLELGDSALYFCASSVGGLANYEQYFGPGTRLTVT.

The genes are TRBV5-1 and TRBJ1-3, with TRBD1 as a possible D gene (6 bases). Trimming pared 4 bases from V and 1 base from J, leaving 9 bases between. Germline-derived CDR1 and CDR2 are SGHRS and YFSETQ. The CDR3 extends over 14 amino acids. The CDR3 reads CASSATGSGNTIYF. CDR3 in DNA: TGCGCCAGCAGCGCGACAGGATCTGGAAACACCATATATTTT.

V and J are TRBV19 and TRBJ1-3; D is possibly TRBD1 (6 bases). The CDR3 totals 15 residues. V was clipped by 6 bases and J by 0 bases, with 12 bases between them. Per germline, CDR1 LNHDA and CDR2 SQIVND (reference sequence). The CDR3 DNA reads as TGTGCCAGTAGAAACGGACAGAGCTCTGGAAACACCATATATTTT. Translation gives CASRNGQSSGNTIYF. Together with reference TRBV19 and TRBJ1-3, the CDR3 gives the full variable domain: DGGITQSPKYLFRKEGQNVTLSCEQNLNHDAMYWYRQDPGQGLRLIYYSQIVNDFQKGDIAEGYSVSREKKESFPLTVTSAQKNPTAFYLCASRNGQSSGNTIYFGEGSWLTVV.

The V call is TRBV2, the J call TRBJ2-3; 8 bases line up with TRBD1. V lost 5 bases to trimming and J lost 0 bases; unmatched junction nucleotides: 13. The V gene's germline CDR1 is SNHLY and CDR2 FYNNEI. The CDR3 has 18 residues. The CDR3 spells CASSPDRGRLGSTDTQYF. In DNA form, the CDR3 reads TGTGCCAGCAGTCCCGACAGGGGCCGACTCGGAAGCACAGATACGCAGTATTTT.

This rearrangement joins TRBV5-6 to TRBJ1-2; the match to TRBD1 covers 8 bases. Losses at the gene ends were 0 bases for V and 8 bases for J; bases not matched to a gene: 9. The CDR3 is 15 residues long. Germline-derived CDR1 and CDR2 are SGHDT and YYEEEE. The CDR3 DNA reads as TGTGCCAGCAGCTTGGATGGCAGGGGGCACGGAGGCTACACCTTC. It translates to CASSLDGRGHGGYTF. The whole variable domain, filled in from reference TRBV5-6 and TRBJ1-2, reads DAGVTQSPTHLIKTRGQQVTLRCSPKSGHDTVSWYQQALGQGPQFIFQYYEEEERQRGNFPDRFSGHQFPNYSSELNVNALLLGDSALYLCASSLDGRGHGGYTFGSGTRLTVV.

The genes are TRBV7-9 and TRBJ2-2; the match to TRBD2 covers 13 bases. The ends lost 5 bases at V and 4 bases at J; junction bases unmatched: 7. Germline CDR1 reads SEHNR; CDR2 reads FQNEAQ (reference sequence). This CDR3 region has 17 residues. The CDR3 DNA sequence: TGTGCCAGCAGCCTCCGGACTAGCGGGGGTGGCACCGGGGAGCTGTTTTTT. Its protein product is CASSLRTSGGGTGELFF.

The chain is built from TRBV18 and TRBJ1-3, with TRBD1 matching 7 bases. The junction had 4 bases not matched to a gene; V was cut back by 4 bases and J by 4 bases. The CDR3 runs to 14 residues. CDR1 and CDR2 from the germline V gene are KGHSH and LQKENI. This CDR3 reads CASSQGASGNTIYF. For the CDR3, the DNA is TGTGCCAGCTCACAGGGGGCATCAGGAAACACCATATATTTT.

The chain links TRBV3-1 (or the pseudogene TRBV3-2) to TRBJ2-2; D is unclear. Trimming removed 1 base from V and 4 bases from J, with 13 bases in between. The CDR3 has 16 amino acids. Germline V gene lookup returns CDR1 LGHDT and CDR2 YNNKEL (reference sequence). CDR3 coding DNA: TGTGCCAGCAGCCAAGGCTTCTCACTTAGCACCGGGGAGCTGTTTTTT. This sequence encodes CASSQGFSLSTGELFF.

The chain uses TRBV10-3 and TRBJ2-2; D possibly corresponds to TRBD2 (6 bases). V was trimmed by 10 bases and J by 4 bases, leaving 22 bases between them. CDR1 and CDR2 from the germline V gene are ENHRY and SYGVKD. This CDR3 spans 16 amino acids. The CDR3 nucleotides read TGTGCCACCAACCTCGAGGGGAGGATGTTCACCGGGGAGCTGTTTTTT. It specifies CATNLEGRMFTGELFF.

This chain uses TRBV6-4 with TRBJ2-7, with 10 positions matching TRBD2. J gave up 0 bases and V 7 bases, and 6 bases lay outside the gene matches. CDR1 is MRHNA, CDR2 SNTAGT, per germline. The CDR3 is 15 amino acids. CDR3 sequence: CASIGSGGPSYEQYF. The CDR3 DNA follows: TGTGCCAGCATAGGTAGCGGGGGGCCCTCCTACGAGCAGTACTTC.

The CDR3 bases are TGTGCCAGCAGCGTACAAACTAGCGGGAGAGGGAACAATGAGCAGTTCTTC. Translated: CASSVQTSGRGNNEQFF. This chain connects TRBV9 to TRBJ2-1; 11 bases line up with TRBD2. J was trimmed by 5 bases and V by 1 base; bases with no gene match: 8. CDR1 is SGDLS and CDR2 is YYNGEE in the germline V gene. The length of the CDR3 is 17 residues.

V gene TRBV5-4 combines with J gene TRBJ1-1; 9 nucleotides line up with TRBD1. The CDR3 covers 17 residues. V lost 2 bases, J lost 1 base, and 9 bases stayed unmatched. The V gene's germline CDR1 is SGHNT and CDR2 YYREEE (reference sequence). CDR3 sequence (DNA): TGTGCCAGCAGCTTACCGACAGGGGGTGGCAGGAACACTGAAGCTTTCTTT. Amino acids: CASSLPTGGGRNTEAFF.

CDR3 DNA: TGTGCCAGCAGTCCCAACACCAGTGGCTACACCTTC. Translation: CASSPNTSGYTF. This sequence joins TRBV28 and TRBJ1-2, with D hard to call. Trimming left V 5 bases short and J 7 bases short, with 11 bases between. CDR3 length: 12 amino acids. The germline V gene has CDR1 MDHEN and CDR2 SYDVKM.

The rearrangement uses TRBV5-5 and TRBJ2-5; 7 nucleotides match TRBD2. The germline CDR1 and CDR2 sequences are SGHKS and YYEKEE (reference sequence). The CDR3 sequence is 15 residues long. The J segment lost 2 bases and the V segment lost 1 base, leaving 5 bases of the junction unmatched. CDR3 loop: CASSLFSGGQETQYF. The CDR3 nucleotides are TGTGCCAGCAGCTTGTTCTCGGGGGGACAAGAGACCCAGTACTTC.

The V and J genes are TRBV3-1 (or the pseudogene TRBV3-2) and TRBJ2-1; TRBD2 aligns across 7 bases. V trimming: 1 base; J trimming: 0 bases; junction bases outside the gene matches: 9. There are 18 residues in the CDR3. CDR1 and CDR2 from the germline V gene are LGHDT and YNNKEL (reference sequence). As DNA, the CDR3 is TGTGCCAGCAGCCAAGCTCGCGAGGCGGGGGTCTCCTACAATGAGCAGTTCTTC. Translation gives CASSQAREAGVSYNEQFF.

The rearrangement links TRBV18 to TRBJ1-3; D uncertain. Germline assignment: CDR1 KGHSH and CDR2 LQKENI. V lost 3 bases and J lost 0, with 9 bases in between. The CDR3 runs 15 residues. CDR3 sequence (DNA): TGTGCCAGCTCACCCTTTGGAGTCTCTGGAAACACCATATATTTT. Encoded protein: CASSPFGVSGNTIYF.